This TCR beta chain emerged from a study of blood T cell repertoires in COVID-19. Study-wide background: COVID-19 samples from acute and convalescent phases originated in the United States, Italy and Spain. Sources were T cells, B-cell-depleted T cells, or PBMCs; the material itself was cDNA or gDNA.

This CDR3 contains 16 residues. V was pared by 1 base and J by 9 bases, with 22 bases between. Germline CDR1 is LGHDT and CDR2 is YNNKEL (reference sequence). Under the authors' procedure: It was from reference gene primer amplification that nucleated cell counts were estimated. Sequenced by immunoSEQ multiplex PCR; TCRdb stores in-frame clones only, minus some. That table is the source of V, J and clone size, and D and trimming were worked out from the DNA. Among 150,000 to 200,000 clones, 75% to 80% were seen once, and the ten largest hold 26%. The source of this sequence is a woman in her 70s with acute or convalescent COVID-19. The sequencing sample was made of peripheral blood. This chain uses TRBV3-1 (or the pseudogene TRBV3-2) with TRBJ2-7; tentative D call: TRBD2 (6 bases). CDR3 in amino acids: CASSQVRDGLTETQYF. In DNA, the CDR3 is TGTGCCAGCAGCCAAGTTCGGGACGGACTAACCGAAACGCAGTACTTC.